This T cell receptor beta chain stems from a study of PD-L1 blockade in urothelial cancer. For the study at large: In the patient group, twenty-five of 29 were males with bladder-origin urothelial cancer. Earlier, patients had received 0 to 3 chemotherapy regimens.

As to this clone: The antigen remains undetermined.

TCRdb's table, derived via immunoSEQ multiplex PCR, lists solely in-frame clones and lacks some. Here the sample spans 55,000 or so clones, approximately 84% being singletons. The CDR3 has 15 residues. The V and J ends lost 7 bases and 5 bases, in that order; junction bases with no gene match: 12. Per the germline V gene, CDR1 is SGHRS and CDR2 is YFSETQ. Study observations and caveats: Tumor-associated clones in the blood of durable-benefit patients grew more at 3 weeks.

The rearrangement uses TRBV5-1 and TRBJ2-3, with TRBD2 matching over 8 bases. The receptor's source is a man aged 35 to 55 with urothelial cancer. The sequences come from PBMCs, collected around atezolizumab (anti-PD-L1) treatment. CDR3 residues: CASEAGGLAVDTQYF. Written as DNA, the CDR3 is TGCGCCAGCGAGGCGGGAGGACTCGCTGTAGATACGCAGTATTTT. The full variable domain, rest sourced from reference TRBV5-1 and TRBJ2-3, is KAGVTQTPRYLIKTRGQQVTLSCSPISGHRSVSWYQQTPGQGLQFLFEYFSETQRNKGNFPGRFSGRQFSNSRSEMNVSTLELGDSALYLCASEAGGLAVDTQYFGPGTRLTVL.